Below are 22 T cell receptor beta chains sequenced from a single sample in a study of CD8 T cells in ankylosing spondylitis. Their target antigens are unknown. Study-wide points: Roughly 8 highly homologous variants made up a TCR beta motif that seemed to typify ankylosing spondylitis blood.

TCRdb called the 5' RACE reads again in MiXCR, with one record for every CDR3 protein. Of roughly 300,000 distinct CDR3 sequences listed, 6.5% to 10% are singletons. The specimen sequenced was blood, either unsorted or a sorted T cell fraction (not recorded which). These receptors all come from a male donor with ankylosing spondylitis.

This rearrangement joins TRBV20-1 to TRBJ2-5, with a tentative D call TRBD1 (5 bases). This CDR3 is 13 amino acids long. CDR1 DFQATT and CDR2 SNEGSKA come from the germline V gene (reference sequence). V lost 3 bases and J 5 bases, leaving 13 bases between the germline ends. The CDR3 region is CSASQGAPETQYF. Written as DNA, the CDR3 is TGCAGTGCTAGTCAAGGGGCGCCGGAGACCCAGTACTTC.

The chain employs TRBV7-8 and TRBJ2-7; no firm D call. V lost 2 bases and J 2 bases, leaving 13 bases between the germline ends. Germline assignment: CDR1 SGHVS and CDR2 FQNEAQ. The CDR3 runs 15 residues. The CDR3 DNA reads TGTGCCAGCAGCTTAATCGGAAGATTGACCTACGAGCAGTACTTC. Translated, it gives CASSLIGRLTYEQYF.

This clonotype was picked up many times. The V call is TRBV5-1, the J call TRBJ2-7; no definite D call. The CDR3 is 13 residues long. V was shortened by 3 bases and J by 0 bases, with 7 bases between the two germline ends. Germline V gene sequence: CDR1 SGHRS, CDR2 YFSETQ. The CDR3 DNA reads as TGCGCCAGCAGCTCCGTCGCCTCCTACGAGCAGTACTTC. Protein: CASSSVASYEQYF.

V gene TRBV10-3 combines with J gene TRBJ2-1, with TRBD2 as a possible D gene (6 bases). The CDR3 covers 14 residues. Germline V gene data show CDR1 as ENHRY and CDR2 as SYGVKD. Trimming cost V 0 bases and J 7 bases, with 10 bases left between them. The CDR3 DNA reads as TGTGCCATCAGTGAGTCGACTAGTTCGAATGAGCAGTTCTTC. Amino acid sequence: CAISESTSSNEQFF.

This CDR3 reads CAISDPGQAYEQYF. The CDR3 region has the DNA TGTGCCATCAGTGATCCGGGACAAGCCTACGAGCAGTACTTC. The chain carries TRBV10-3 and TRBJ2-7; possible D gene TRBD1, 6 bases. From germline, CDR1 is ENHRY and CDR2 SYGVKD. The V end was cut by 3 bases, the J end by 2 bases, with 11 bases between. This CDR3 spans 14 amino acids.

The genes are TRBV28 and TRBJ2-2, with D tentatively TRBD2 (6 bases). CDR1 and CDR2 from the germline V gene are MDHEN and SYDVKM. This CDR3 region has 16 residues. With 1 base removed from V and 6 bases from J, the gap between germline ends came to 15 bases. Here the CDR3 DNA reads TGTGCCAGCAGTTTATCTTGGAGGGCACAGGCCGGGGAGCTGTTTTTT. Translating gives CASSLSWRAQAGELFF.

This clonotype has more than one count but fewer than ten. The chain is built from TRBV7-9 and TRBJ2-7; TRBD2 agrees at 11 bases. This CDR3 contains 13 residues. The trim removed 5 bases at V and 6 bases at J, leaving 3 bases unmatched. In germline, CDR1 is SEHNR, CDR2 FQNEAQ (reference sequence). The CDR3 DNA reads TGTGCCAGCAGCCTGGGACTAGCGGCCGAGCAGTACTTC. It encodes CASSLGLAAEQYF.

This clonotype was picked up many times. The rearrangement joins TRBV5-1 to TRBJ2-5, with D hard to call. This CDR3 is 14 amino acids long. CDR1 and CDR2 from the germline V gene are SGHRS and YFSETQ. Trimming pared 0 bases from V and 1 base from J, leaving 7 bases between. The CDR3 region has the DNA TGCGCCAGCAGCTTGGTTGCGTCCCAAGAGACCCAGTACTTC. This codes for CASSLVASQETQYF.

This rearrangement joins TRBV10-3 to TRBJ2-2, with TRBD2 as a possible D gene (5 bases). The V gene lost 11 bases and the J gene lost 4 bases, with 8 bases spanning the gap. The CDR3 consists of 11 residues. Looked up from germline, CDR1 is ENHRY and CDR2 is SYGVKD. Here the CDR3 reads CASEGTGELFF. Written as DNA, the CDR3 is TGTGCCTCCGAGGGCACCGGGGAGCTGTTTTTT.

The chain couples TRBV4-2 to TRBJ2-6; D gene unclear. Trimming took 4 bases from V and 0 from J, leaving 10 bases between them. Germline loops: CDR1 LGHNA, CDR2 YNFKEQ. This CDR3 is 16 amino acids long. In DNA, the CDR3 is TGTGCCAGCAGCCCTTATCTGAGCTCTGGGGCCAACGTCCTGACTTTC. Translating it yields CASSPYLSSGANVLTF.

This clonotype was seen a handful of times. The chain has TRBV7-2 and TRBJ2-7; tentative D call: TRBD2 (5 bases). From germline, CDR1 is SGHTA and CDR2 FQGNSA. V lost 5 bases, J lost 6 bases, and 11 bases lay in between. This CDR3 has 12 residues. DNA of the CDR3: TGTGCCAGCAGCCCCACTAGTACCGAGCAGTACTTC. Translating it yields CASSPTSTEQYF. The complete variable domain, with remaining parts taken from reference TRBV7-2 and TRBJ2-7, reads GAGVSQSPSNKVTEKGKDVELRCDPISGHTALYWYRQSLGQGLEFLIYFQGNSAPDKSGLPSDRFSAERTGGSVSTLTIQRTQQEDSAVYLCASSPTSTEQYFGPGTRLTVT.

The chain has TRBV19 and TRBJ1-1; D is unclear. The germline V gene encodes CDR1 LNHDA and CDR2 SQIVND (reference sequence). This CDR3 contains 15 residues. Trimming took off 2 bases at V and 1 base at J, with 11 bases between the two ends. The DNA of the CDR3 is TGTGCCAGTAGTATATGGTGGGATACGAACACTGAAGCTTTCTTT. Its translation: CASSIWWDTNTEAFF.

In its sample, this clonotype was seen many times. The chain carries TRBV20-1 and TRBJ1-2; 8 positions match TRBD1. Germline V gene sequence: CDR1 DFQATT, CDR2 SNEGSKA (reference sequence). V lost 2 bases to trimming and J lost 6 bases; unmatched junction nucleotides: 2. This CDR3 comprises 12 residues. The CDR3 sequence is CSARTDRDGYTF. The CDR3 nucleotides are TGCAGTGCTAGAACGGACAGGGATGGCTACACCTTC.

This clonotype has only a few counts. The V and J genes are TRBV11-3 and TRBJ2-7; 9 bases align to TRBD1. Germline trimming cut 5 bases from V and 6 bases from J; bases unmatched to any gene: 11. In germline, CDR1 is SGHNT, CDR2 YENEEA. This CDR3 spans 15 amino acids. CDR3 sequence reads: CASSKSGTGLAEQYF. The CDR3 bases are TGTGCCAGCAGCAAGTCCGGGACAGGGCTCGCCGAGCAGTACTTC.

The chain has TRBV5-6 and TRBJ2-1; either TRBD1 or TRBD2 may fit D (5 bases each). Trimming pared 4 bases from V and 8 bases from J, leaving 16 bases between. CDR1 SGHDT and CDR2 YYEEEE come from the germline V gene. The CDR3 extends over 14 amino acids. CDR3 residues: CASSNSGTEDEQFF. The CDR3 region has the DNA TGTGCCAGCAGCAATTCCGGGACGGAGGATGAGCAGTTCTTC.

The rearrangement uses TRBV4-2 and TRBJ1-6; tentatively, D is TRBD1 (6 bases). Trimming left V 0 bases short and J 7 bases short, with 13 bases between. Germline V gene sequence: CDR1 LGHNA, CDR2 YNFKEQ. The CDR3 has 16 amino acids. CDR3 coding DNA: TGTGCCAGCAGCCAAGACCAGGGGCAGGGGAATTCACCCCTCCACTTT. It codes for CASSQDQGQGNSPLHF.

This clonotype was found a few times. V is TRBV28 and J is TRBJ1-5; D might be TRBD1 (5 bases). The V and J ends lost 4 bases and 0 bases respectively, with 19 bases between them. Germline values: CDR1 MDHEN, CDR2 SYDVKM. The CDR3 spans 18 residues. The CDR3 region is CASSSPGEGPYSNQPQHF. DNA for the CDR3: TGTGCCAGCAGTTCTCCGGGGGAAGGCCCATATAGCAATCAGCCCCAGCATTTT.

This clonotype was seen many times. The V gene is TRBV7-2, the J gene TRBJ1-4; D not resolved. Germline V gives CDR1 SGHTA, CDR2 FQGNSA. V lost 8 bases, J lost 0 bases, and 10 bases lay in between. The CDR3 runs to 14 residues. The DNA for the CDR3 is TGTGCCAGCGCCCGGGATGCAACTAATGAAAAACTGTTTTTT. This codes for CASARDATNEKLFF. The whole variable domain, remainder taken from reference TRBV7-2 and TRBJ1-4, is GAGVSQSPSNKVTEKGKDVELRCDPISGHTALYWYRQSLGQGLEFLIYFQGNSAPDKSGLPSDRFSAERTGGSVSTLTIQRTQQEDSAVYLCASARDATNEKLFFGSGTQLSVL.

The chain has TRBV9 and TRBJ2-3, with D tentatively TRBD2 (5 bases). The germline V and J ends were trimmed by 1 base and 5 bases, with 11 bases remaining between them. The CDR3 loop spans 14 amino acids. Germline lookup yields CDR1 SGDLS and CDR2 YYNGEE. In nucleotides, the CDR3 is TGTGCCAGCAGCGTAAATCTAGCAGGAGATACGCAGTATTTT. This gives the protein CASSVNLAGDTQYF.

This clonotype was seen a few times. This rearrangement joins TRBV7-9 to TRBJ2-5; maybe TRBD1 (5 bases). Germline V lookup: CDR1 SEHNR, CDR2 FQNEAQ (reference sequence). The CDR3 extends over 13 amino acids. V was trimmed by 3 bases and J by 5 bases, leaving 10 bases between them. CDR3 bases: TGTGCCAGCAGCTTCGGCAGGGTTGAGACCCAGTACTTC. Translation gives CASSFGRVETQYF.

This clonotype has just a few counts. This chain uses TRBV11-3 with TRBJ2-1, with TRBD1 matching over 7 bases. This CDR3 contains 14 residues. The germline CDR1 and CDR2 sequences are SGHNT and YENEEA. The V and J ends lost 1 base and 10 bases, in that order; junction bases with no gene match: 7. The CDR3, as DNA: TGTGCCAGCAGCTTAGGAGCAGGGGGTGGGGAGCAGTTCTTC. This sequence encodes CASSLGAGGGEQFF.

This chain links TRBV6-1 with TRBJ1-6; D is perhaps TRBD1 (5 bases). V was trimmed by 6 bases and J by 3 bases, leaving 15 bases between them. This CDR3 has 16 amino acids. CDR1 and CDR2 (germline): MNHNS, SASEGT. The CDR3 nucleotides read TGTGCCAGCAGACCCGGACAAGCCCTCTATAATTCACCCCTCCACTTT. This translates into CASRPGQALYNSPLHF.